Listed here are 15 T cell receptor beta chains from one sample, sequenced in a study of blood T cells in healthy people across ages. Sample-barcoded 5' priming and a J-beta primer mix drove a second PCR of about 7 to 12 cycles. TCRdb recomputed calls from the 5' RACE reads with MiXCR, one row per CDR3 protein. The sample has 1.5 million to 2 million distinct CDR3 sequences, about 50% seen once. Sequenced input: blood. These receptors all come from a woman between 40 and 55 years old in good health.

This clonotype was seen more than once but under ten times. The V and J genes are TRBV7-9 and TRBJ1-5; no reliable D call. The CDR3 has 14 amino acids. Trimming took off 3 bases at V and 2 bases at J, with 8 bases between the two ends. Germline assignment: CDR1 SEHNR and CDR2 FQNEAQ (reference sequence). The CDR3 coding sequence is TGTGCCAGCAGCTTCGGGTTGGGCAATCAGCCCCAGCATTTT. Its translation is CASSFGLGNQPQHF.

This chain links TRBV10-3 with TRBJ1-6; 11 bases agree with TRBD1. Germline CDR1 ENHRY, CDR2 SYGVKD. V gave up 4 bases and J gave up 4 bases; unmatched junction bases: 3. This CDR3 is built from 16 residues. DNA of the CDR3: TGTGCCATCAGTGGGACAGGGGGCGGTTATAATTCACCCCTCCACTTT. This translates into CAISGTGGGYNSPLHF.

A few counts support this clonotype. The gene calls are TRBV3-1 and TRBJ2-7; D unclear. V was cut by 5 bases and J by 6 bases, with 8 bases left in between. Germline-derived CDR1 and CDR2 are LGHDT and YNNKEL (reference sequence). This CDR3 has 11 amino acids. CDR3 in DNA: TGTGCCAGCAGCGGGCCGGGCGAGCAGTACTTC. Protein sequence: CASSGPGEQYF.

The chain couples TRBV19 to TRBJ2-1, with 8 bases fitting TRBD1. CDR3 length equals 15 residues. With 3 bases clipped from V and 6 bases from J, the junction kept 7 bases outside the gene matches. CDR1 is LNHDA and CDR2 is SQIVND in the germline V gene (reference sequence). The CDR3 DNA follows: TGTGCCAGTAGTATCGGAGGAACAGGGGGCAATGAGCAGTTCTTC. Amino acids: CASSIGGTGGNEQFF.

This clonotype was counted only a few times. V is TRBV6-2 or TRBV6-3 and J is TRBJ2-1; weak D call: TRBD1 (5 bases). Trimming shortened V by 0 bases and J by 9 bases, and 15 bases separated the two germline ends. The length of the CDR3 is 15 residues. Germline assignment: CDR1 MNHEY and CDR2 SVGEGT. The DNA of the CDR3 is TGTGCCAGCAGTTACTCGGGCAGGGCAATCAGTGAGCAGTTCTTC. Its protein is CASSYSGRAISEQFF.

This sequence joins TRBV6-6 and TRBJ2-7; D might be TRBD1 (7 bases). CDR1 is MNHNY and CDR2 is SVGAGI in the germline V gene (reference sequence). The V end lost 7 bases, the J end lost 9 bases, and 16 bases lay between the germline ends. The CDR3 is made up of 12 amino acids. CDR3: CASTSGGQRQYF. The CDR3 bases are TGTGCCAGCACCTCCGGGGGACAGCGGCAGTACTTC.

This clonotype has more than one count but fewer than ten. V is TRBV7-9 and J is TRBJ2-4, with D hard to call. The CDR3 contains 11 residues. Trimming stripped 3 bases from V and 8 bases from J, with 5 bases between. CDR1 SEHNR and CDR2 FQNEAQ come from the germline V gene (reference sequence). The CDR3 sequence is CASSFRDIQYF. In DNA, the CDR3 is TGTGCCAGCAGCTTTAGGGACATTCAGTACTTC.

V usage is TRBV20-1 and J usage is TRBJ1-5; a possible D gene is TRBD1 (5 bases). CDR1 and CDR2 (germline): DFQATT, SNEGSKA (reference sequence). The CDR3 contains 17 residues. Between the trimmed V and J ends, which lost 3 bases and 1 base, there was a span of 19 bases. This CDR3 is CSARGQGLGRSNQPQHF. The CDR3 nucleotides read TGCAGTGCTAGGGGGCAGGGCTTAGGGAGGAGCAATCAGCCCCAGCATTTT.

The table lists this clonotype with a few counts. The V and J genes are TRBV7-2 and TRBJ1-5; 11 nucleotides line up with TRBD1. V lost 0 bases to trimming and J lost 6 bases; unmatched junction nucleotides: 10. The CDR3 consists of 18 residues. Germline V lookup: CDR1 SGHTA, CDR2 FQGNSA. The CDR3 protein is CASSLARGQGVRGQPQHF. CDR3 DNA sequence: TGTGCCAGCAGCTTAGCCCGGGGACAGGGGGTTAGGGGTCAGCCCCAGCATTTT.

CDR3 coding DNA: TGTGCCAGCAGCCCGCTTTTGACAGCCAACTATGCGCCTAGCACAGATACGCAGTATTTT. This gives the protein CASSPLLTANYAPSTDTQYF. The chain carries TRBV7-6 and TRBJ2-3, with D possibly TRBD1 on 5 matching bases. CDR1 and CDR2 from the germline V gene are SGHVS and FNYEAQ. CDR3 length equals 20 residues. V was clipped by 5 bases and J by 0 bases, with 27 bases between them.

The rearrangement uses TRBV19 and TRBJ2-1; weak D call: TRBD2 (6 bases). Germline V gives CDR1 LNHDA, CDR2 SQIVND (reference sequence). V was cut by 5 bases and J by 7 bases, with 18 bases left in between. The CDR3 is 15 amino acids. CDR3 region: CASSAGTGGLNEQFF. Written as DNA, the CDR3 is TGTGCCAGTAGTGCCGGGACTGGCGGTCTTAATGAGCAGTTCTTC.

This chain links TRBV7-2 with TRBJ2-1; 15 bases align to TRBD2. CDR3 length: 16 residues. The V gene's germline CDR1 is SGHTA and CDR2 FQGNSA. The ends lost 5 bases at V and 8 bases at J; junction bases unmatched: 7. The CDR3 DNA follows: TGTGCCAGCAGCCTGGGACTAGCGGGAGGTTCCGATGAGCAGTTCTTC. This encodes CASSLGLAGGSDEQFF.

The chain is built from TRBV28 and TRBJ2-4; 9 bases match TRBD1. V trimming: 8 bases; J trimming: 10 bases; junction bases outside the gene matches: 15. In germline, CDR1 is MDHEN, CDR2 SYDVKM. The CDR3 spans 15 residues. For the CDR3, the DNA is TGTGCCAGCGCTGGGACAGGGCCTTACCTTCTTATTCAGTACTTC. Its protein product is CASAGTGPYLLIQYF.

The chain couples TRBV6-1 to TRBJ2-4; TRBD2 aligns across 9 bases. The CDR3 is 15 amino acids. CDR1 is MNHNS and CDR2 is SASEGT in the germline V gene. V gave up 2 bases and J gave up 13 bases; unmatched junction bases: 12. The CDR3 sequence is CASSESPSGVHEQYF. The DNA for the CDR3 is TGTGCCAGCAGTGAATCTCCTAGCGGGGTCCATGAGCAGTACTTC.

The chain employs TRBV5-1 and TRBJ2-4; 9 bases map to TRBD1. The DNA end lines up better with TRBJ2-5; the J call may be wrong. The CDR3 runs to 16 residues. The V gene's germline CDR1 is SGHRS and CDR2 YFSETQ. The chain's CDR3 is CASSHTGGAGQETQYF. Here the CDR3 DNA reads TGCGCCAGCAGTCACACAGGGGGCGCCGGGCAAGAGACCCAGTACTTC.